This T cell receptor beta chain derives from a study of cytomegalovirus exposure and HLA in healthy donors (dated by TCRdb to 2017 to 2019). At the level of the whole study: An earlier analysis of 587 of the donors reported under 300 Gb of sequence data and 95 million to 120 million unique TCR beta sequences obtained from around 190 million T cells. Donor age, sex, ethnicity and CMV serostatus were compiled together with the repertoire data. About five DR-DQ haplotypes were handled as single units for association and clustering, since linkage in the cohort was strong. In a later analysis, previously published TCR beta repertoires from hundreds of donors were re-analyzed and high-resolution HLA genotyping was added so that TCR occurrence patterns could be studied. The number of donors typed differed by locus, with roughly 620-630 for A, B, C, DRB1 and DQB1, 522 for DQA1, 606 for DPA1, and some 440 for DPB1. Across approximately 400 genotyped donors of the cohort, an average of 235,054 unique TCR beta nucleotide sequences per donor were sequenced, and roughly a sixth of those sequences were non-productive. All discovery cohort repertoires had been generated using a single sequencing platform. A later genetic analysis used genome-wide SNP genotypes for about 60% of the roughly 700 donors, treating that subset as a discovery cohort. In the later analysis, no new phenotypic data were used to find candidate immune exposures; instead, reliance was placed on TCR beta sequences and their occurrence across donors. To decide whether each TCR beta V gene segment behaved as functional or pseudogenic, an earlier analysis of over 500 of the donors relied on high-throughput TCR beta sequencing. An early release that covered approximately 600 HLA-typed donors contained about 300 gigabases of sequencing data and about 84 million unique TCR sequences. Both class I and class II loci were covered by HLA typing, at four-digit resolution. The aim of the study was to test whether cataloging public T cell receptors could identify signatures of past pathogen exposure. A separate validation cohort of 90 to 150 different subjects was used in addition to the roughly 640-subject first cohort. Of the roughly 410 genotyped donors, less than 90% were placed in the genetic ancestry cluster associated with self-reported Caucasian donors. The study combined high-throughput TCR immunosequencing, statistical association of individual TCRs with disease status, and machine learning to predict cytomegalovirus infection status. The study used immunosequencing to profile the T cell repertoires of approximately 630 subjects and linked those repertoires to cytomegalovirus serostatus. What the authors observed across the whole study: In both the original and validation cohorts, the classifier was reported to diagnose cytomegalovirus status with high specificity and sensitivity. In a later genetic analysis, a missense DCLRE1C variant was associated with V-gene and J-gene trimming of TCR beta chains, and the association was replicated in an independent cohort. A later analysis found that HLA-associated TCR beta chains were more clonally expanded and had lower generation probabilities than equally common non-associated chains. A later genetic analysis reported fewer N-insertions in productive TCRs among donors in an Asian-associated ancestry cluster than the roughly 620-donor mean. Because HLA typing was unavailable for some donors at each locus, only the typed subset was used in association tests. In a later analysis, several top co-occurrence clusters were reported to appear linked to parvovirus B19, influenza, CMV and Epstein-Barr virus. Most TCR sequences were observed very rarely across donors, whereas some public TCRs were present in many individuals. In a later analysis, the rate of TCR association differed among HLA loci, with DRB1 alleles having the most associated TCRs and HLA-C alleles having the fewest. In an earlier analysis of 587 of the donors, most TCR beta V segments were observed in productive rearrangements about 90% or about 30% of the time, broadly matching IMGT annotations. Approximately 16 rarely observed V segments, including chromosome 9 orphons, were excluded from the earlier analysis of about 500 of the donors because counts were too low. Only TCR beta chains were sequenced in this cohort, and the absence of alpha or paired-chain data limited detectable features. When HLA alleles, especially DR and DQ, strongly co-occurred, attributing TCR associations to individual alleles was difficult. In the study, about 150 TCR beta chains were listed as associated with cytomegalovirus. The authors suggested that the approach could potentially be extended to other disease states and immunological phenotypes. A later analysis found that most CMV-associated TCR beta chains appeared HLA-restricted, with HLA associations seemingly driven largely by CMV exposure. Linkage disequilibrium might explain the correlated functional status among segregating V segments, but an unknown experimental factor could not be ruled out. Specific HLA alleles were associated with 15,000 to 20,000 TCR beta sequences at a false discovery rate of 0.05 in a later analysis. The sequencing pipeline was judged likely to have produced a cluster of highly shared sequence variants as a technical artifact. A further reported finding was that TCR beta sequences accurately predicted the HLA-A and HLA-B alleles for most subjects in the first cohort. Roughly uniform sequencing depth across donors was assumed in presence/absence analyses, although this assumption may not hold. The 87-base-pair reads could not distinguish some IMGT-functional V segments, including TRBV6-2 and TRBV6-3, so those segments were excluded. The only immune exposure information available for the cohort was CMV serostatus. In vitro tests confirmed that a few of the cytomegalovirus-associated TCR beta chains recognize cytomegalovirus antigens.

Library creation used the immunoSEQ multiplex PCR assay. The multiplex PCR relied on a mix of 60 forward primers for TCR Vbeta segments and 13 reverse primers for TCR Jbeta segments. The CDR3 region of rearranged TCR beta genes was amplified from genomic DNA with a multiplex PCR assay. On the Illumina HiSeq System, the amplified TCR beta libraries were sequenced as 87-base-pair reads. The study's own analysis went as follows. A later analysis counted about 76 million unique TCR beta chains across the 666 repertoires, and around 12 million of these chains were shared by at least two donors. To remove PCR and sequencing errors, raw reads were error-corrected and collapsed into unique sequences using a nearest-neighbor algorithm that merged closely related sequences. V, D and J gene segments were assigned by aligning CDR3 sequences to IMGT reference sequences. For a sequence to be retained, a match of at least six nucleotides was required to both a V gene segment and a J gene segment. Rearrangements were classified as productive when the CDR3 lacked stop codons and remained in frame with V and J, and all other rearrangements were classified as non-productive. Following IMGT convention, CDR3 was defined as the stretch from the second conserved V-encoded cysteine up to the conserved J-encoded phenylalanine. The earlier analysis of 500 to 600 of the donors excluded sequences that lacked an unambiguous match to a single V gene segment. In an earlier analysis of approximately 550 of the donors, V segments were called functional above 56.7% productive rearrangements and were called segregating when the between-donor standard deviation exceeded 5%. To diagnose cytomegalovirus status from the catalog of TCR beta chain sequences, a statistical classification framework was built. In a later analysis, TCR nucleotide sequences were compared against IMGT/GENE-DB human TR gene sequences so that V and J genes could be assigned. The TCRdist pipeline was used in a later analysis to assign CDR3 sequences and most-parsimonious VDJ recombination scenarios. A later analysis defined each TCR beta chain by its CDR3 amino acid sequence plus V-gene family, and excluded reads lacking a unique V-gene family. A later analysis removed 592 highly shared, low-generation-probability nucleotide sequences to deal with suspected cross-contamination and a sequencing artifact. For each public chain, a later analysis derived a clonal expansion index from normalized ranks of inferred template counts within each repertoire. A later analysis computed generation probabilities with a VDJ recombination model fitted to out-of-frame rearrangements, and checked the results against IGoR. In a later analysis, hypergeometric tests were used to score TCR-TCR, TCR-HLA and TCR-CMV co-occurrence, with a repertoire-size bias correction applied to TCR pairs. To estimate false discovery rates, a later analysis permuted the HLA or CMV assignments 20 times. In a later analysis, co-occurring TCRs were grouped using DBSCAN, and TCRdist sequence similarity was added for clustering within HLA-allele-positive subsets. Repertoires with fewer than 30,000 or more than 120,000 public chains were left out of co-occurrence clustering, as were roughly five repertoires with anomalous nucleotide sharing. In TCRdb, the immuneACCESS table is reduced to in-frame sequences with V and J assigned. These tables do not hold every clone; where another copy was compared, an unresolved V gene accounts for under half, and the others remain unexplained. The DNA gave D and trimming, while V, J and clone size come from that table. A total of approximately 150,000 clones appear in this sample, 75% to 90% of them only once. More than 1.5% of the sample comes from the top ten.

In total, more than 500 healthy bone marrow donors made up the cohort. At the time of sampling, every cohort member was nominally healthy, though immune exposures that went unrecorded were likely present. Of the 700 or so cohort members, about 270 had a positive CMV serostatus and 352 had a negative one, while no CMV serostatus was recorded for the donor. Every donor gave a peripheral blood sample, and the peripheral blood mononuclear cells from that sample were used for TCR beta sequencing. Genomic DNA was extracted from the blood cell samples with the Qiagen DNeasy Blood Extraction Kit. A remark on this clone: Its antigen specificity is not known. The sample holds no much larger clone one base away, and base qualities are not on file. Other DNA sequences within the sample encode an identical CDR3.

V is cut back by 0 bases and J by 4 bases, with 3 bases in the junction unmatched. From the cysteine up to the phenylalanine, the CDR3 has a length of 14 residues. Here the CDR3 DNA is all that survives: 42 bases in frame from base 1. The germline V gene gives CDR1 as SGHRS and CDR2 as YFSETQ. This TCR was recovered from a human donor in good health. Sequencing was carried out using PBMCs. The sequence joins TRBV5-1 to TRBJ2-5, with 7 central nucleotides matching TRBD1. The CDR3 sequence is CASSLAGGRETQYF. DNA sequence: TGCGCCAGCAGCTTGGCAGGGGGTAGAGAGACCCAGTACTTC.